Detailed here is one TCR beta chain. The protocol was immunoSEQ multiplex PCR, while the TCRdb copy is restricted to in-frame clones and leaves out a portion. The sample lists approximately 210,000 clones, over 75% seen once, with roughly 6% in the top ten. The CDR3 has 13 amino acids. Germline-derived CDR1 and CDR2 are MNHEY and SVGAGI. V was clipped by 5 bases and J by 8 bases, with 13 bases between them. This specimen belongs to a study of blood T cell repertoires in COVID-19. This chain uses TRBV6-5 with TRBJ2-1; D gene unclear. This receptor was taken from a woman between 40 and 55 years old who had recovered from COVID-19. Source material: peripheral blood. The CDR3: CASSILGTDEQFF. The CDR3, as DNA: TGTGCCAGCAGTATTCTAGGCACCGATGAGCAGTTCTTC.